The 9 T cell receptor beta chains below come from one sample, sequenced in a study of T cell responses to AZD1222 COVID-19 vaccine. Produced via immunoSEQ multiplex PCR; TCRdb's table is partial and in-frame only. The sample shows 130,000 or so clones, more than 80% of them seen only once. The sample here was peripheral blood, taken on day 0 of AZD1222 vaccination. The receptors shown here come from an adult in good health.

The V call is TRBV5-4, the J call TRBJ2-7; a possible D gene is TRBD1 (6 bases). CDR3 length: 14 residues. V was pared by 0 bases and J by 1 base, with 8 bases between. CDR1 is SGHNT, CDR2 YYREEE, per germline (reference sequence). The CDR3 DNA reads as TGTGCCAGCAGCTTGGGGCAGGGGTCCTACGAGCAGTACTTC. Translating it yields CASSLGQGSYEQYF.

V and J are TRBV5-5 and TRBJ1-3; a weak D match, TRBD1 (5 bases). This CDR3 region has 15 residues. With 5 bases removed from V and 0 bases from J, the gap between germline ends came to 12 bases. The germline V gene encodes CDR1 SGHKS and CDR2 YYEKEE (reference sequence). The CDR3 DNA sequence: TGTGCCAGCAGTCGGGACGGGTCCTCTGGAAACACCATATATTTT. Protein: CASSRDGSSGNTIYF.

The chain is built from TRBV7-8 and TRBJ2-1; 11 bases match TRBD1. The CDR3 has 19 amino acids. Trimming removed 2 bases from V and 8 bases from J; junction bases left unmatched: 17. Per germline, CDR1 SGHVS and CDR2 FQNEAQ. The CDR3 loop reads CASSLNKGTRGQGDDEQFF. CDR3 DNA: TGTGCCAGCAGCTTAAATAAGGGTACAAGGGGACAGGGGGACGATGAGCAGTTCTTC.

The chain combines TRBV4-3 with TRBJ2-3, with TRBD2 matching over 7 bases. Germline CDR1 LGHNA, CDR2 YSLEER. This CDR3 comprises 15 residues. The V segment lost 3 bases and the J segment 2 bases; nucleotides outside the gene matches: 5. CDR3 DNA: TGCGCCAGCAGCCACAAAGCGGGACCCACAGATACGCAGTATTTT. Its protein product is CASSHKAGPTDTQYF.

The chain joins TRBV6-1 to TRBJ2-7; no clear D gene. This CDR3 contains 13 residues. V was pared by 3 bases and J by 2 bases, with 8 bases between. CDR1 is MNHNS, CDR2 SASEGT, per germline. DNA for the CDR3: TGTGCCAGCAGTGACCTGCTGACCTACGAGCAGTACTTC. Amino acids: CASSDLLTYEQYF.

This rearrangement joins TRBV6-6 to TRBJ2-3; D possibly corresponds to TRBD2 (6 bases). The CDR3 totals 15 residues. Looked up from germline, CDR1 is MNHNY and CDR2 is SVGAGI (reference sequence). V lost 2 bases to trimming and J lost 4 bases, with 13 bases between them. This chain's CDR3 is CASSYKQAGADTQYF. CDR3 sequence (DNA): TGTGCCAGCAGTTACAAACAAGCGGGTGCAGATACGCAGTATTTT.

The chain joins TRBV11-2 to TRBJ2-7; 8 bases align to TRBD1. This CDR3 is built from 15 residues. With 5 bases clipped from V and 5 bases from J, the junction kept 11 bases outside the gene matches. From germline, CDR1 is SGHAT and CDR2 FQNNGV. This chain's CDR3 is CASSPTGQGWDEQYF. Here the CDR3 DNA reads TGTGCCAGCAGCCCAACCGGACAGGGTTGGGACGAGCAGTACTTC.

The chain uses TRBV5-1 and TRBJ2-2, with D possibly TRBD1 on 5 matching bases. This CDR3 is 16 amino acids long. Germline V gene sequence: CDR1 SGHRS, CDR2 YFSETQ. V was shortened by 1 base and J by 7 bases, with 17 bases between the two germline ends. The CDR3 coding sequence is TGCGCCAGCAGCTTGTTCCAGGTTCAGGGTTACGGGGAGCTGTTTTTT. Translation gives CASSLFQVQGYGELFF.

DNA for the CDR3: TGTGCCAGCAGCTCCCGGAGTACTCCTACCTACGAGCAGTACTTC. Translation: CASSSRSTPTYEQYF. The chain combines TRBV7-2 with TRBJ2-7, with D unclear. Trimming took 4 bases from V and 2 from J, leaving 15 bases between them. Germline-derived CDR1 and CDR2 are SGHTA and FQGNSA. The CDR3 length is 15 residues.